The sequence of this TCR beta chain was determined in a study of patients and donors after allogeneic stem cell transplantation. MiXCR, run by TCRdb on the RT-PCR reads, gives a single entry per CDR3 protein. The sample contains 150,000 to 200,000 distinct CDR3 sequences, around 41% of which appear only once. Germline CDR1 reads MDHEN; CDR2 reads SYDVKM. With 5 bases removed from V and 0 bases from J, the gap between germline ends came to 17 bases. This CDR3 has 16 amino acids. Sequenced input: blood, either unsorted or a sorted T cell fraction (not recorded which). The chain links TRBV28 to TRBJ2-7; D gene ambiguous. This sequence was found in a human donor who was either an allogeneic HSCT recipient or a stem cell or donor lymphocyte infusion donor (not recorded which). It is not recorded whose cells these are; they may come from a transplant donor. The CDR3: CASSVSDGLSSYEQYF. The CDR3 DNA reads as TGTGCCAGCAGTGTTTCGGACGGCCTTAGCTCCTACGAGCAGTACTTC.